Listed here are 5 T cell receptor beta chains from one sample, sequenced in a study of blood T cells in healthy people across ages. A sample-barcoded 5' primer and a J-beta primer mix were used in a second PCR of about 6 to 11 cycles. TCRdb re-derived calls from the 5' RACE reads in MiXCR, one entry per CDR3 protein. The data hold approximately 800,000 distinct CDR3 sequences, with more than 45% observed a single time. Input material: blood. Receptor source: a man younger than 40 in good health.

The V gene is TRBV20-1, the J gene TRBJ2-5; TRBD2 aligns across 10 bases. V gave up 3 bases and J gave up 4 bases; unmatched junction bases: 14. CDR1 and CDR2 from the germline V gene are DFQATT and SNEGSKA (reference sequence). The CDR3 totals 17 residues. For the CDR3, the DNA is TGCAGTGCTAGGTGGACGTCTAGCGGGAGAGGGGGAGAGACCCAGTACTTC. It yields the protein CSARWTSSGRGGETQYF.

The V and J genes are TRBV20-1 and TRBJ1-6; D gene ambiguous. This CDR3 is 14 amino acids long. In germline, CDR1 is DFQATT, CDR2 SNEGSKA (reference sequence). The ends were cut back, 6 bases at V and 5 bases at J, with 14 bases in the middle. The CDR3 DNA sequence: TGCAGTGCCCCCACCAGAAACAATAATTCACCCCTCCACTTT. Amino acids: CSAPTRNNNSPLHF.

The sample holds a few counts of this clonotype. The chain joins TRBV9 to TRBJ2-5; D ambiguous. This CDR3 has 12 residues. Germline CDR1 SGDLS, CDR2 YYNGEE. V lost 1 base and J 3 bases, leaving 4 bases between the germline ends. CDR3 residues: CASSVTEETQYF. CDR3 bases: TGTGCCAGCAGCGTAACGGAAGAGACCCAGTACTTC.

This clonotype was detected only a few times. The J gene is TRBJ2-3, the V gene TRBV11-2, with 8 bases identical to TRBD2. The length of the CDR3 is 17 residues. Unmatched junction bases numbered 9, after V lost 2 bases and J lost 2 bases. Germline V gives CDR1 SGHAT, CDR2 FQNNGV. This CDR3 reads CASSLSLTGGITDTQYF. CDR3 nucleotides: TGTGCCAGCAGCTTAAGCCTGACGGGGGGGATCACAGATACGCAGTATTTT.

J is TRBJ2-5 and V is TRBV20-1, with 8 nucleotides matching TRBD2. The V segment lost 1 base and the J segment 5 bases; nucleotides outside the gene matches: 9. This CDR3 has 15 amino acids. Germline V gene sequence: CDR1 DFQATT, CDR2 SNEGSKA (reference sequence). As DNA, the CDR3 is TGCAGTGCTAGAGCGACGGGAGGGCGTCGGGAGACCCAGTACTTC. It encodes CSARATGGRRETQYF.